Reported below is one T cell receptor (beta chain). Its specificity is not known. This sample was included in a study of OX40 agonist ivuxolimab in advanced cancers. For the study at large: Patients treated during dose escalation were battling hepatocellular carcinoma, melanoma, renal cell or head and neck cancer.

Autoimmune disease history or systemic immunosuppression led to patients being barred. Whole-study results and caveats: There were, on average, more expanded clones in CD8+ T cells than in CD4+. No determination was made of the antigen specificity of the expanded peripheral T cells.

The CDR3 length is 12 residues. The germline V and J ends were trimmed by 3 bases and 5 bases, with 7 bases remaining between them. Germline values: CDR1 SEHNR, CDR2 FQNEAQ (reference sequence). Produced via immunoSEQ multiplex PCR; TCRdb's table is partial and in-frame only. The sample records about 89,000 clones, nearly 90% being singletons. The source was CD4+ or CD8+ T cells sorted from blood, collected in a trial of the OX40 agonist ivuxolimab. The receptor was derived from an adult with an advanced solid tumor such as melanoma, head and neck, liver or kidney cancer. The chain combines TRBV7-9 with TRBJ2-5; tentatively, D is TRBD1 (5 bases). CDR3 nucleotides: TGTGCCAGCAGCTTTAACAGGGAGACCCAGTACTTC. Its protein is CASSFNRETQYF.